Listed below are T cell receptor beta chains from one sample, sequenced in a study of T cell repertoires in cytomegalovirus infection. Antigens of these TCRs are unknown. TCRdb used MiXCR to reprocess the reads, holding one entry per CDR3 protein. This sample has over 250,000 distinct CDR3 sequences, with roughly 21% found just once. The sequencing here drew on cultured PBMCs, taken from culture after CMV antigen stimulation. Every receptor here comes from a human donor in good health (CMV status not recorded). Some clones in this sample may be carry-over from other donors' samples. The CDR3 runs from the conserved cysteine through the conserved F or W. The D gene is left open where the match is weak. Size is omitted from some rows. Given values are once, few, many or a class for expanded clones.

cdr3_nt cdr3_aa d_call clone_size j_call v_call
TGTGCCAGCAGCCAAGGGCAGGGCATAAACACTGAAGCTTTCTTT CASSQGQGINTEAFF . . TRBJ1-1 TRBV3-1
TGTGCCAGCAGCTTCGGGGCTGGGGCCAACGTCCTGACTTTC CASSFGAGANVLTF . many TRBJ2-6 TRBV7-2
TGTGCCAGCAGCCCCTACGCCCCTGGGGCCAACGTCCTGACTTTC CASSPYAPGANVLTF . many TRBJ2-6 TRBV7-2
TGTGCCAGCAGCCAAGTTCGCGGGAGGGAGGACTCCTACAATGAGCAGTTCTTC CASSQVRGREDSYNEQFF TRBD2 . TRBJ2-1 TRBV4-2
TGTGCCAGCAGTTTAACCAGTGAGGGGAACACTGAAGCTTTCTTT CASSLTSEGNTEAFF . . TRBJ1-1 TRBV12-3/TRBV12-4
TGTGCCAGCAGTTCTCTTTGGGGACAGGGAGTCACAGATACGCAGTATTTT CASSSLWGQGVTDTQYF TRBD1 . TRBJ2-3 TRBV28
TGCAGTGCTCAGGACCTTCAAGGAAGTGAAAAACTGTTTTTT CSAQDLQGSEKLFF . . TRBJ1-4 TRBV20-1
TGTGCCATCTCGGAGACTAGCGCATACAATGAGCAGTTCTTC CAISETSAYNEQFF TRBD2 many TRBJ2-1 TRBV19
TGCAGCCGACAGGGACCTCTGGACGAGCAGTACTTC CSRQGPLDEQYF TRBD1 few TRBJ2-7 TRBV20-1
TGTGCCAGCAGTTTATATACGAGGGAGCAGTTCTTC CASSLYTREQFF . few TRBJ2-1 TRBV28
TGTGCCAGTAGTATTCAGGCAGTCCGGACTTATGGCTACACCTTC CASSIQAVRTYGYTF . few TRBJ1-2 TRBV19
TGTGCCAGTAGTATTGGAGGTAGCGGGACAGATACGCAGTATTTT CASSIGGSGTDTQYF TRBD2 few TRBJ2-3 TRBV19
TGTGCCAGTACACAGAGGGGCTACAATGAGCAGTTCTTC CASTQRGYNEQFF . . TRBJ2-1 TRBV19
TGTGCCAGCAGCTTTACTAGCGGCTCCTACAATGAGCAGTTCTTC CASSFTSGSYNEQFF TRBD2 many TRBJ2-1 TRBV7-3
TGTGCCAGCAGCGACCTGGGGAGGGCGGATGAGCAGTTCTTC CASSDLGRADEQFF TRBD2 few TRBJ2-1 TRBV12-3/TRBV12-4
TGTGCCAGCAGCTCTTTGACTAGCGGGAGGGCCTTAAACATTCAGTACTTC CASSSLTSGRALNIQYF TRBD2 many TRBJ2-4 TRBV7-2
TGTGCCAGCAGCGTGGGGCAGCACTCCTATGGCTACACCTTC CASSVGQHSYGYTF . . TRBJ1-2 TRBV9
TGTGCCAGCAGCTACCTCACTAGCGGGAGGGCCGGTGAGCAGTTCTTC CASSYLTSGRAGEQFF TRBD2 many TRBJ2-1 TRBV7-8
TGTGCCAGCAGCTTGGTTCAGAGCCACTATGGCTACACCTTC CASSLVQSHYGYTF . few TRBJ1-2 TRBV5-6
TGTGCCAGCAGCTTAGCGCAAGGGTCTAGCAATCAGCCCCAGCATTTT CASSLAQGSSNQPQHF . few TRBJ1-5 TRBV7-2
TGTGCCAGCAGTTTAGCGCGAGAGGTAAGGGGAGCTTTCTTT CASSLAREVRGAFF . many TRBJ1-1 TRBV12-3/TRBV12-4
TGCGCCAGCAGCTTGGATGGGGTCAGCAATCAGCCCCAGCATTTT CASSLDGVSNQPQHF . many TRBJ1-5 TRBV5-1
TGTGCCAGTAGGCGGGACGTTAGCAATCAGCCCCAGCATTTT CASRRDVSNQPQHF . . TRBJ1-5 TRBV19
TGTGCCAGCAGTTTACGGGGGACAGGTGTGACTGAAGCTTTCTTT CASSLRGTGVTEAFF TRBD1 . TRBJ1-1 TRBV12-3/TRBV12-4
TGTGCCAGTGTGGGTGTAAGTGAAGCTTTCTTT CASVGVSEAFF . many TRBJ1-1 TRBV6-1
TGTGCCAGCAGCCTGGTAGGAGCGGGAGGTACCTCCTACGAGCAGTACTTC CASSLVGAGGTSYEQYF TRBD2 many TRBJ2-7 TRBV7-2
TGCAGTGCTAGCCCGGGACTAGTGGCGTCTGAGCAGTTCTTC CSASPGLVASEQFF TRBD2 . TRBJ2-1 TRBV20-1
TGTGCCATCTCCCAATACGGCGACTACAATGAGCAGTTCTTC CAISQYGDYNEQFF . . TRBJ2-1 TRBV6-1
TGTGCCAGCAGCGAGCAAGGAAATTCACCCCTCCACTTT CASSEQGNSPLHF . many TRBJ1-6 TRBV12-3/TRBV12-4
TGTGCCAGCAGCTCCCAGGGGGGGGGCACTGAAGCTTTCTTT CASSSQGGGTEAFF TRBD1 many TRBJ1-1 TRBV7-2
TGCGCCAGCAGCAAGGACAGGGTAGTCGGGGAGCTGTTTTTT CASSKDRVVGELFF TRBD1 few TRBJ2-2 TRBV5-1
TGTGCCAGCAGCTTCCCCGGGGAAGGACTACTCTCGGGAGCTGAAGCTTTCTTT CASSFPGEGLLSGAEAFF . many TRBJ1-1 TRBV7-9
TGTGCCAGCAGCTTCCCGGACAGGGGAGGCACAGATACGCAGTATTTT CASSFPDRGGTDTQYF TRBD1 few TRBJ2-3 TRBV11-2
TGTGCCAGCAGCCGGGACAACCAAAGGGGCACTGAAGCTTTCTTT CASSRDNQRGTEAFF . few TRBJ1-1 TRBV7-9
TGTGCCAGCAGCTTTCAGGGGGCATATGAGCAGTTCTTC CASSFQGAYEQFF TRBD1 few TRBJ2-1 TRBV7-2
TGTGCCAGCACCCTCACCGGGGAGCTGTTTTTT CASTLTGELFF . many TRBJ2-2 TRBV7-2
TGCGCCAGCACCTCGAGCTGGGGGACTGAAGCTTTCTTT CASTSSWGTEAFF . . TRBJ1-1 TRBV5-1
TGTGCCAGCTCACCACGTCAAGGTAGCACAGATACGCAGTATTTT CASSPRQGSTDTQYF . . TRBJ2-3 TRBV18
TGTGCCAGCAGCTTAGCGCAAGAGGGGAGCCAGTACTTC CASSLAQEGSQYF . . TRBJ2-5 TRBV11-1
TGCAGTGCTAGGTCCGGGAGCCCAGATACGCAGTATTTT CSARSGSPDTQYF . few TRBJ2-3 TRBV20-1
TGTGCCAGCAGCTTAACGGTATCCTACAATGAGCAGTTCTTC CASSLTVSYNEQFF . many TRBJ2-1 TRBV7-2
TGCAGTGCTAGAGTCGGGTATGAGCAGTTCTTC CSARVGYEQFF . few TRBJ2-1 TRBV20-1
TGTGCCAGCAGTTTAATCCCAGCGGGGGGAGAGACCCAGTACTTC CASSLIPAGGETQYF TRBD2 many TRBJ2-5 TRBV12-3/TRBV12-4
TGTGCCAGCAGCTTAGCGCTTCAGGGCACAGATACGCAGTATTTT CASSLALQGTDTQYF . many TRBJ2-3 TRBV7-2
TGTGCCAGCAGGTATTCATCGGACTATGGCTACACCTTC CASRYSSDYGYTF . . TRBJ1-2 TRBV12-3/TRBV12-4
TGTGCCAGCAGTAGAGAATACAGGGGTGTCGATGAGCAGTTCTTC CASSREYRGVDEQFF TRBD1 many TRBJ2-1 TRBV7-7
TGTGCCATCAGGGTGGACAGGGACCAAGAGACCCAGTACTTC CAIRVDRDQETQYF TRBD1 . TRBJ2-5 TRBV10-3
TGTGCCAGCAGTAGGACAGTCGTTTCCTACGAGCAGTACTTC CASSRTVVSYEQYF . many TRBJ2-7 TRBV9
TGTGCCAGCAGTTTCCTCAGGGGGCGCGGTACTGAAGCTTTCTTT CASSFLRGRGTEAFF TRBD1 . TRBJ1-1 TRBV28
TGCAGTGCTAGGGGGGGGATCAGGGCGACTGAAGCTTTCTTT CSARGGIRATEAFF . few TRBJ1-1 TRBV20-1
TGTGCCAGCAGCCATGGGATCGACAGGGAGGGCAGGGTGAACACTGAAGCTTTCTTT CASSHGIDREGRVNTEAFF TRBD1 once TRBJ1-1 TRBV14
TGTGCCAGCAGTTCGACAGGTATCGGCGAAGAGACCCAGTACTTC CASSSTGIGEETQYF . few TRBJ2-5 TRBV7-9
TGTGCCAGCAGTTTCAGGGAAACCGGGGAGCTGTTTTTT CASSFRETGELFF . many TRBJ2-2 TRBV6-5